Below are 7 T cell receptor beta chains sequenced from a single sample in a study of cytomegalovirus exposure and HLA in healthy donors. The PCR had 60 Vbeta and 13 Jbeta primers. The repertoire was sequenced with immunoSEQ multiplex PCR; TCRdb's copy has only in-frame clones and lacks some. This sample has roughly 160,000 clones, with about 72% found just once. Sequencing was done on a sample of PBMCs. The source is a man aged 55 to 69 in good health and CMV-seronegative.

J is TRBJ1-4 and V is TRBV25-1; the match to TRBD1 covers 8 bases. The CDR3 covers 15 residues. The V and J ends lost 5 bases and 4 bases, in that order; junction bases with no gene match: 6. CDR1 and CDR2 from the germline V gene are MGHDK and SYGVNS. CDR3 region: CASSFRQGLNEKLFF. Written as DNA, the CDR3 is TGTGCCAGCAGTTTCCGACAGGGGCTTAATGAAAAACTGTTTTTT.

The chain links TRBV2 to TRBJ2-7; 7 bases line up with TRBD2. The CDR3 covers 19 residues. The V gene's germline CDR1 is SNHLY and CDR2 FYNNEI. V dropped 2 bases and J dropped 3; count of bases not matched to a gene: 19. The CDR3 DNA follows: TGTGCCAGCAGTGAAATTCCCATTAGTCGGCCGGGAGGTCTCTACGAGCAGTACTTC. Encoded protein: CASSEIPISRPGGLYEQYF.

This clone appeared a few times. The rearrangement links TRBV10-3 to TRBJ1-2, with 8 nucleotides matching TRBD1. Losses at the gene ends were 4 bases for V and 6 bases for J; bases not matched to a gene: 7. The CDR3 consists of 14 residues. Germline CDR1 ENHRY, CDR2 SYGVKD. For the CDR3, the DNA is TGTGCCATCAGTGTGACAGGGGTAACAGATGGCTACACCTTC. Translating gives CAISVTGVTDGYTF.

The CDR3 loop reads CASSLGRGGLGEKLFF. The CDR3 region has the DNA TGTGCCAGCAGCTTGGGGAGGGGCGGATTAGGAGAAAAACTGTTTTTT. The chain couples TRBV11-2 to TRBJ1-4, with TRBD1 as a possible D gene (5 bases). V was clipped by 3 bases and J by 8 bases, with 19 bases between them. Germline V CDR1 and CDR2: SGHAT, FQNNGV. The length of the CDR3 is 16 residues.

A few counts support this clone. This chain links TRBV7-9 with TRBJ2-7; weak D call: TRBD2 (5 bases). CDR3 length: 16 amino acids. Trimming removed 1 base at V and 7 bases at J, with 20 bases between. Germline assignment: CDR1 SEHNR and CDR2 FQNEAQ (reference sequence). The CDR3 sequence is CASSLGLWEFLGEQYF. CDR3 in DNA: TGTGCCAGCAGCTTAGGTTTGTGGGAGTTCCTGGGAGAGCAGTACTTC.

V usage is TRBV4-2 and J usage is TRBJ2-1; D is perhaps TRBD2 (6 bases). This CDR3 spans 15 amino acids. CDR1 and CDR2 (germline): LGHNA, YNFKEQ. V lost 0 bases and J lost 3, with 9 bases in between. The CDR3 DNA reads as TGTGCCAGCAGCCAAGACCCGACTAGCTACAATGAGCAGTTCTTC. Amino acid sequence: CASSQDPTSYNEQFF.

This clone has only a few counts. The chain employs TRBV7-2 and TRBJ2-1; tentatively, D is TRBD2 (5 bases). In germline, CDR1 is SGHTA, CDR2 FQGNSA. This CDR3 spans 14 amino acids. V lost 3 bases and J lost 0, with 6 bases in between. CDR3 coding DNA: TGTGCCAGCAGCTTTGGGAGCTCCTACAATGAGCAGTTCTTC. It codes for CASSFGSSYNEQFF.